This TCR beta chain was captured in a study of vaccination and CD4 T cells after COVID-19. Overall study context: Six male and four female convalescents took part, two of them Hispanic.

Sequencing of cultured CD4+ T cell DNA used the Oncomine TCR Beta short-read assay. Using its own MiXCR run on the PCR reads, TCRdb lists one record per CDR3 protein. The table has roughly 4,200 distinct CDR3 sequences, 20% seen once; the top ten hold roughly 24%. Trimming stripped 2 bases from V and 5 bases from J, with 15 bases between. The germline V gene has CDR1 MNHEY and CDR2 SVGAGI. CDR3 length: 15 amino acids. Treatment indicated: 10-day PBMC culture with coronavirus spike peptide pools or control peptides (ViraFEST assay). This clonotype appeared a few times. The antigen remains unidentified. The sequence came from a human donor who had recovered from COVID-19. V gene TRBV6-5 combines with J gene TRBJ2-5; D may match TRBD1 or TRBD2 (5 bases each). Sequencing was done on a sample of CD4+ T cells from blood, cultured in vitro. The CDR3 protein is CASSYTGQHGETQYF. CDR3 in DNA: TGTGCCAGCAGTTACACGGGGCAACATGGGGAGACCCAGTACTTC.